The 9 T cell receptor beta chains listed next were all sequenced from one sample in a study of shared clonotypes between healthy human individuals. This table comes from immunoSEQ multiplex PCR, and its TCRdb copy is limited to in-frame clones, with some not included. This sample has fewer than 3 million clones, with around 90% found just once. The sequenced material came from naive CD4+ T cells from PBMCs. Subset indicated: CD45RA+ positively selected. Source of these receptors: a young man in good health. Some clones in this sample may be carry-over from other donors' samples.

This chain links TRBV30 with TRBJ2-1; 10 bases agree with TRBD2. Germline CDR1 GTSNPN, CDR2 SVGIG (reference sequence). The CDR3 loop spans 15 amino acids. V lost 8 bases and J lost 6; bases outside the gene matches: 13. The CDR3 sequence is CAGRLAGAPTNEQFF. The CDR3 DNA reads TGTGCCGGTCGGCTAGCGGGAGCCCCCACCAATGAGCAGTTCTTC.

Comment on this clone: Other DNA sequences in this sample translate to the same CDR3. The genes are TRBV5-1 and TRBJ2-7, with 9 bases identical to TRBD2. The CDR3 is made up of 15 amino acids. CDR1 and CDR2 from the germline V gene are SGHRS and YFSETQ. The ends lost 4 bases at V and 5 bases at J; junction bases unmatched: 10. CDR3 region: CASSGLAGGPNEQYF. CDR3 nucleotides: TGCGCCAGCAGCGGACTGGCGGGAGGGCCCAACGAGCAGTACTTC.

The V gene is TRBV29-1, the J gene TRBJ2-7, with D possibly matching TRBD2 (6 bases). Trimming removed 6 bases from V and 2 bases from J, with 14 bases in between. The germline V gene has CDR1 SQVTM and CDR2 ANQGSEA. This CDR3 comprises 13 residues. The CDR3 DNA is TGCAGCGTGAGAGCGGGTCCTGCCTACGAGCAGTACTTC. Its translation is CSVRAGPAYEQYF.

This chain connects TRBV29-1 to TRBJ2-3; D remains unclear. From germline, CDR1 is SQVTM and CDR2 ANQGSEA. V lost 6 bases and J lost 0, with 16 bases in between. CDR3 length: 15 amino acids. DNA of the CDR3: TGCAGCGTCTGCTTCGAAGGGCCCAGCACAGATACGCAGTATTTT. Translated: CSVCFEGPSTDTQYF.

The CDR3 nucleotides are TGCGCCAGCAGTGTAGCCCCAGTGGGGAGCAGAACAACCCAGTACTTC. Amino acid sequence: CASSVAPVGSRTTQYF. V and J are TRBV10-1 and TRBJ2-5; perhaps TRBD2 as D (5 bases). There are 16 residues in the CDR3. The V gene's germline CDR1 is WNHNN and CDR2 SYGVQD (reference sequence). V was pared by 4 bases and J by 8 bases, with 23 bases between.

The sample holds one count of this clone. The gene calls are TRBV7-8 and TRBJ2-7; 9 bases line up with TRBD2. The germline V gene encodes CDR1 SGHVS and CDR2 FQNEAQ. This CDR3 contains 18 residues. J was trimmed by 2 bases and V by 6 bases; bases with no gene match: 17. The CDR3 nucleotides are TGTGCCAGCAGACCTCGCGCAGTTAGCGGGAGATCTGCCTACGAGCAGTACTTC. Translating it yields CASRPRAVSGRSAYEQYF.

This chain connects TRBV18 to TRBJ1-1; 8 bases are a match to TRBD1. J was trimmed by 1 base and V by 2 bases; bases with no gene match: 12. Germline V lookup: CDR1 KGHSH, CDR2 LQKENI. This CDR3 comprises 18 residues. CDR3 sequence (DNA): TGTGCCAGCTCACCATATATACCCACAGGGGGAAGGAACACTGAAGCTTTCTTT. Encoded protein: CASSPYIPTGGRNTEAFF.

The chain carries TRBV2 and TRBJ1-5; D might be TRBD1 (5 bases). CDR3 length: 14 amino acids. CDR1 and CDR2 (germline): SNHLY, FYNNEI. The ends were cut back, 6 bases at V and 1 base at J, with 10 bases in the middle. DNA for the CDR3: TGTGCCAGCAGCTGGGGGGGGAGCAATCAGCCCCAGCATTTT. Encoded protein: CASSWGGSNQPQHF.

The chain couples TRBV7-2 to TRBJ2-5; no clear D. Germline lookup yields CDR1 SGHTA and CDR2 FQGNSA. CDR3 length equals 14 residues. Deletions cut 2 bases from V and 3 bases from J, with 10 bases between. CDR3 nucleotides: TGTGCCAGCAGCTTATCACGCGTAAAAGAGACCCAGTACTTC. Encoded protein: CASSLSRVKETQYF.